This T cell receptor beta chain is from a study of T cell responses to AZD1222 COVID-19 vaccine. Produced via immunoSEQ multiplex PCR; TCRdb's table is partial and in-frame only. There are approximately 99,000 clones in the sample; roughly 87% occur only once, and 2.5% to 3% lies in the top ten. The germline CDR1 and CDR2 sequences are MGHDK and SYGVNS. This CDR3 is 12 amino acids long. The V and J ends lost 7 bases and 3 bases respectively, with 9 bases between them. Source: peripheral blood, taken on day 0 of AZD1222 vaccination. The V and J genes are TRBV25-1 and TRBJ1-2, with D perhaps matching TRBD1 (5 bases). The receptor's source is an adult in good health. The chain's CDR3 is CASIGDYYGYTF. CDR3 nucleotide sequence: TGTGCCAGCATCGGGGACTACTATGGCTACACCTTC.